This T cell receptor (beta chain) was retrieved from a study of CXCR3-negative and CXCR3-positive naive CD8 T cells. cDNA libraries for TRB were generated by 5' RACE incorporating UMI labels. Following a re-call of the 5' RACE reads, TCRdb has one entry per CDR3 protein and lacks DNA. This sample lists around 160,000 distinct CDR3 sequences; its ten largest clones have about 0.27%. A word on this clonotype: Its target is not known.

Using triplicate sorts, 300,000 or so cells were collected each time from every CD8+ T cell subset. Naive CD8+ T lymphocytes were specified as CD45RO-CCR7+CD27+CD95-. Germline V gives CDR1 MNHNS, CDR2 SASEGT. The CDR3 sequence is 14 residues long. Findings and caveats of the study: Both naive subsets had comparably high diversity; memory CD8+ cells much lower. Naive cells positive for CXCR3 carried more hydrophobic TRB CDR3s than CXCR3-negative ones. Naive cells, whether CXCR3-negative or CXCR3-positive, had similar TRBV-TRBJ usage, while memory cells differed.

V and J are TRBV6-1 and TRBJ2-7; no DNA is available, so the TRBD1 call from TCRdb remains unchecked. This clonotype originated in a human donor in good health. Some clones in this sample may be carry-over from other donors' samples. The sequenced sample consisted of naive CXCR3+ CD8+ T cells from blood. Subset of the sample: CD45RO-CCR7+CD27+CD95- naive CD8+ T cells expressing CXCR3 (TNR3+). The CDR3 here is CASPGPTSTYEQYF.